The 20 T cell receptor beta chains in this list originate from one sample, sequenced in a study of sequential checkpoint blockade in melanoma. The treatment: randomized to nivolumab then ipilimumab (arm A) or the reverse (arm B). TCRdb's copy holds only in-frame clones and misses some; the assay was immunoSEQ multiplex PCR. The repertoire has over 8,000 clones, approximately 67% of them found once; the top ten carry 50%. The material sequenced was CD8+ T cells sorted from blood (inferred from file names), taken from a patient given nivolumab and ipilimumab in sequence. These receptors were taken from a human patient with melanoma. Some clones in this sample may be carry-over from other donors' samples.

This chain uses TRBV11-2 with TRBJ1-6, with a weak D call TRBD1 (5 bases). The V end lost 5 bases, the J end lost 8 bases, and 16 bases lay between the germline ends. CDR1 and CDR2 from the germline V gene are SGHAT and FQNNGV. This CDR3 comprises 15 residues. The CDR3 bases are TGTGCCAGCAGCCCACGCTCTGGGGCGGATTCACCCCTCCACTTT. This gives the protein CASSPRSGADSPLHF.

This chain joins TRBV7-9 and TRBJ1-3; D is uncertain. The CDR3 length is 16 residues. Deletions cut 3 bases from V and 4 bases from J, with 16 bases between. From germline, CDR1 is SEHNR and CDR2 FQNEAQ (reference sequence). CDR3 residues: CASSFPRETTGNTIYF. CDR3 DNA: TGTGCCAGCAGCTTCCCGCGGGAGACAACGGGAAACACCATATATTTT.

V usage is TRBV19 and J usage is TRBJ1-4, with 7 bases aligning to TRBD1. The CDR3 length is 14 residues. Germline-derived CDR1 and CDR2 are LNHDA and SQIVND (reference sequence). V was clipped by 5 bases and J by 8 bases; unmatched bases: 8. This CDR3 is CASSPATDREKLFF. The CDR3 coding sequence is TGTGCCAGTAGTCCGGCCACGGACAGGGAAAAACTGTTTTTT.

This clone was seen more than once but under ten times. The V gene is TRBV4-2, the J gene TRBJ1-3, with D maybe TRBD1 (5 bases). This CDR3 has 17 amino acids. Germline lookup yields CDR1 LGHNA and CDR2 YNFKEQ. V lost 1 base, J lost 0 bases, and 13 bases lay in between. CDR3: CASSQGIGGVSGNTIYF. The CDR3, as DNA: TGTGCCAGCAGCCAAGGTATCGGGGGAGTCTCTGGAAACACCATATATTTT.

This clone was recorded a few times. The chain combines TRBV6-5 with TRBJ1-6, with D hard to call. Trimming left V 0 bases short and J 0 bases short, with 6 bases between. The CDR3 spans 16 residues. Germline V gene data show CDR1 as MNHEY and CDR2 as SVGAGI. As DNA, the CDR3 is TGTGCCAGCAGTTACTCGAGTAGCTCCTATAATTCACCCCTCCACTTT. It translates to CASSYSSSSYNSPLHF.

The V and J genes are TRBV4-2 and TRBJ1-1, with 7 bases lining up with TRBD1. The CDR3 is 18 amino acids. Trimming cost V 0 bases and J 1 base; bases outside gene matches: 11. Germline loops: CDR1 LGHNA, CDR2 YNFKEQ. The DNA for the CDR3 is TGTGCCAGCAGCCAAGAAATACCCCGACAGGGTGGGAACACTGAAGCTTTCTTT. Protein sequence: CASSQEIPRQGGNTEAFF.

The table lists this clone with a few counts. The CDR3 loop is CASRIGTGSMNTEAFF. The CDR3 DNA reads TGTGCCAGCAGGATCGGGACAGGGAGTATGAACACTGAAGCTTTCTTT. The chain uses TRBV9 and TRBJ1-1; TRBD1 aligns across 9 bases. The CDR3 consists of 16 residues. The J segment lost 0 bases and the V segment lost 5 bases, leaving 8 bases of the junction unmatched. CDR1 SGDLS and CDR2 YYNGEE come from the germline V gene.

This rearrangement joins TRBV7-6 to TRBJ2-7; D may be TRBD1 (6 bases). CDR1 and CDR2 from the germline V gene are SGHVS and FNYEAQ. The CDR3 covers 16 residues. Trimming took 5 bases from V and 5 from J, leaving 22 bases between them. The CDR3 nucleotides are TGTGCCAGCAGCCGGATTACAGGGCTCGGGACCCACGAGCAGTACTTC. Translation gives CASSRITGLGTHEQYF.

This clone was seen a single time. At the DNA level, this CDR3 is encoded by other sequences in the same sample as well. The V and J genes are TRBV5-2 and TRBJ1-3; TRBD1 reflects the table's D call only, with no check against the DNA. TRBV5-2 is an annotated pseudogene. This CDR3 has 14 residues. CDR3 nucleotide sequence: TGCGCCAGCAGCCAAGAGACAGGGATTTACACCATATATTTT. This codes for CASSQETGIYTIYF.

The rearrangement joins TRBV27 to TRBJ1-5; 9 nucleotides line up with TRBD1. Germline assignment: CDR1 MNHEY and CDR2 SMNVEV (reference sequence). This CDR3 has 16 residues. The ends lost 4 bases at V and 4 bases at J; junction bases unmatched: 8. CDR3 DNA: TGTGCCAGCAGTTCCTACGCTGGGACAGGGAATCAGCCCCAGCATTTT. It yields the protein CASSSYAGTGNQPQHF.

The rearrangement joins TRBV21-1 to TRBJ1-1; the D call in the table, TRBD1, was not verified against the DNA. TRBV21-1 is labeled a pseudogene. The CDR3 consists of 16 residues. CDR3 nucleotides: TGTGCCAGCAGCACTGACCCGGACAGGGGCAAACATGAAGCTTTCTTT. Translating it yields CASSTDPDRGKHEAFF.

This chain uses TRBV19 with TRBJ1-1; no clear D. V was clipped by 5 bases and J by 5 bases, with 9 bases between them. CDR3 size: 12 residues. Germline V lookup: CDR1 LNHDA, CDR2 SQIVND (reference sequence). The CDR3 sequence is CASSLGNTEAFF. The CDR3 DNA is TGTGCCAGTAGTTTAGGTAATACTGAAGCTTTCTTT. Combining the CDR3 with reference TRBV19 and TRBJ1-1 gives the whole variable domain DGGITQSPKYLFRKEGQNVTLSCEQNLNHDAMYWYRQDPGQGLRLIYYSQIVNDFQKGDIAEGYSVSREKKESFPLTVTSAQKNPTAFYLCASSLGNTEAFFGQGTRLTVV.

This clone is labeled medium-sized (0.01 to 0.1%). The chain combines TRBV28 with TRBJ1-6; no firm D call. Germline CDR1 is MDHEN and CDR2 is SYDVKM. Trimming pared 2 bases from V and 0 bases from J, leaving 14 bases between. The CDR3 extends over 18 amino acids. CDR3: CASSLEWLGSSYNSPLHF. The CDR3 region has the DNA TGTGCCAGCAGTTTAGAGTGGCTCGGGAGCTCCTATAATTCACCCCTCCACTTT. The full variable domain, in which reference TRBV28 and TRBJ1-6 provide the parts outside the CDR3, is DVKVTQSSRYLVKRTGEKVFLECVQDMDHENMFWYRQDPGLGLRLIYFSYDVKMKEKGDIPEGYSVSREKKERFSLILESASTNQTSMYLCASSLEWLGSSYNSPLHFGNGTRLTVT.

This sequence joins TRBV5-4 and TRBJ1-1; D is ambiguous. The germline V gene encodes CDR1 SGHNT and CDR2 YYREEE (reference sequence). CDR3 length: 13 amino acids. V lost 4 bases and J lost 1, with 8 bases in between. CDR3 protein: CASSMDWNTEAFF. The CDR3 bases are TGTGCCAGCAGCATGGACTGGAACACTGAAGCTTTCTTT.

The chain recombines TRBV19 with TRBJ1-4; 9 bases map to TRBD1. Trimming cost V 3 bases and J 6 bases; bases outside gene matches: 8. In germline, CDR1 is LNHDA, CDR2 SQIVND (reference sequence). This CDR3 region has 16 residues. The CDR3 is CASSMYTGGAYEKLFF. DNA of the CDR3: TGTGCCAGTAGTATGTACACAGGGGGCGCTTATGAAAAACTGTTTTTT.

The J gene is TRBJ1-2, the V gene TRBV7-9; D uncertain. V lost 5 bases and J lost 5, with 12 bases in between. The CDR3 runs 13 residues. Germline V gene sequence: CDR1 SEHNR, CDR2 FQNEAQ (reference sequence). In nucleotides, the CDR3 is TGTGCCAGCAGCCCACCGACACGGTATGGCTACACCTTC. It is translated as CASSPPTRYGYTF.

The V and J genes are TRBV6-5 and TRBJ1-2; the D gene is possibly TRBD1 (6 bases). V lost 4 bases, J lost 3 bases, and 12 bases lay in between. Germline values: CDR1 MNHEY, CDR2 SVGAGI. The CDR3 sequence is 14 residues long. CDR3 region: CASSSPRGYYGYTF. The CDR3 bases are TGTGCCAGCAGTTCTCCCAGGGGATACTATGGCTACACCTTC.

This clone was counted between two and nine times. V and J are TRBV27 and TRBJ2-7; D gene ambiguous. Germline values: CDR1 MNHEY, CDR2 SMNVEV (reference sequence). The V end was cut by 4 bases, the J end by 6 bases, with 10 bases between. The CDR3 is 12 amino acids. CDR3 sequence (DNA): TGTGCCAGCAGTTCCCAAATGCGCGAGCAGTACTTC. Encoded protein: CASSSQMREQYF.

The gene calls are TRBV7-2 and TRBJ1-2; a possible D gene is TRBD1 (5 bases). CDR1 is SGHTA, CDR2 FQGNSA, per germline. V shed 2 bases and J shed 8 bases, with 15 bases lying between them. The CDR3 spans 14 residues. As DNA, the CDR3 is TGTGCCAGCAGCTTACAAAAGGGGAGGGAGGGCTACACCTTC. Residues: CASSLQKGREGYTF. Variable domain in full (rest from reference TRBV7-2 and TRBJ1-2): GAGVSQSPSNKVTEKGKDVELRCDPISGHTALYWYRQSLGQGLEFLIYFQGNSAPDKSGLPSDRFSAERTGGSVSTLTIQRTQQEDSAVYLCASSLQKGREGYTFGSGTRLTVV.

This clone was seen just once. This chain connects TRBV5-4 to TRBJ1-1; TRBD1 is a possible D gene (5 bases). Germline CDR1 and CDR2: SGHNT and YYREEE (reference sequence). The germline V and J ends were trimmed by 6 bases and 1 base, with 13 bases remaining between them. The CDR3 covers 14 residues. The CDR3 sequence: CASNQGWGNTEAFF. CDR3 DNA: TGTGCCAGCAACCAGGGATGGGGGAACACTGAAGCTTTCTTT.